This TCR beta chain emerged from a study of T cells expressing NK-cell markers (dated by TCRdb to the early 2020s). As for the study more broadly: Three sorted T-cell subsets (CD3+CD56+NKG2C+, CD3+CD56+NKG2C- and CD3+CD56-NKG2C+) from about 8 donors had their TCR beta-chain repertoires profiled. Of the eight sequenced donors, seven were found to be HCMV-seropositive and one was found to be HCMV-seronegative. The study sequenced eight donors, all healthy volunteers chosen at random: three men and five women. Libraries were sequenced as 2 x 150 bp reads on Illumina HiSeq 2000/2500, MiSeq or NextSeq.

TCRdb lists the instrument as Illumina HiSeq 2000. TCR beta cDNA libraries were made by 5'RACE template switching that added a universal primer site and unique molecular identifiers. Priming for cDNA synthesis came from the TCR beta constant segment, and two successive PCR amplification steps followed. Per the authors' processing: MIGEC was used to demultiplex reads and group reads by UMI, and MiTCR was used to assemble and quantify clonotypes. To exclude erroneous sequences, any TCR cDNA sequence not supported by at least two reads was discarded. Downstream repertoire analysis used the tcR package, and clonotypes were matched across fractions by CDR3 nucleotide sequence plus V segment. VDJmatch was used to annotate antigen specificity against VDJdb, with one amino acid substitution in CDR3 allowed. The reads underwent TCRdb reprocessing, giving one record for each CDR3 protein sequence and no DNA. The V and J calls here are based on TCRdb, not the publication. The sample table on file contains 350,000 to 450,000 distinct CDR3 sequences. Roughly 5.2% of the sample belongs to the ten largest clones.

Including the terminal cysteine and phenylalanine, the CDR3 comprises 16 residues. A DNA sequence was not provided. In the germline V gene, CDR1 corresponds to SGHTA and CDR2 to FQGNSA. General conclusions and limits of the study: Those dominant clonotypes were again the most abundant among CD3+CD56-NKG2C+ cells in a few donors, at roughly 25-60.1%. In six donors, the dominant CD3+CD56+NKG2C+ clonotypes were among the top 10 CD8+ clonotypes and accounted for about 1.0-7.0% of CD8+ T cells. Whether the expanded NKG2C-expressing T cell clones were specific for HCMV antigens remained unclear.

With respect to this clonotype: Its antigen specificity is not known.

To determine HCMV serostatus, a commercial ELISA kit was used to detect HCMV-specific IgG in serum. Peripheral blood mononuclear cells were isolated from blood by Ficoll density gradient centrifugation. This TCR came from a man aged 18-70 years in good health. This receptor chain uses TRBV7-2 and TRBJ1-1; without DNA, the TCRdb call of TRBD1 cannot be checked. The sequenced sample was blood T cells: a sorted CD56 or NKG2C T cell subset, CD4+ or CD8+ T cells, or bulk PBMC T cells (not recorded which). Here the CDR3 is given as CASSVLYRAGEPEAFF.